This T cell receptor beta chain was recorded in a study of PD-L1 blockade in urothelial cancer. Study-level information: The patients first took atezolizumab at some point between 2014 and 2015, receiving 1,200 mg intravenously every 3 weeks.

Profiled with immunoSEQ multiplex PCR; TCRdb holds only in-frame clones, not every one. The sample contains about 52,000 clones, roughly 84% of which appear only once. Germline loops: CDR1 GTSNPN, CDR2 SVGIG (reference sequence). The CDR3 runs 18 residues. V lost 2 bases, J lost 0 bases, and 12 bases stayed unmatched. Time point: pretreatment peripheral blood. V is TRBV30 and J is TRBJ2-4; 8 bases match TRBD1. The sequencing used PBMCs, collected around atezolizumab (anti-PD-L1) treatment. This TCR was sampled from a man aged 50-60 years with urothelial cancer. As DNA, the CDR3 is TGTGCCTGGAGTTTGAACCCGGGACAGGAGCTAGCCAAAAACATTCAGTACTTC. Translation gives CAWSLNPGQELAKNIQYF.